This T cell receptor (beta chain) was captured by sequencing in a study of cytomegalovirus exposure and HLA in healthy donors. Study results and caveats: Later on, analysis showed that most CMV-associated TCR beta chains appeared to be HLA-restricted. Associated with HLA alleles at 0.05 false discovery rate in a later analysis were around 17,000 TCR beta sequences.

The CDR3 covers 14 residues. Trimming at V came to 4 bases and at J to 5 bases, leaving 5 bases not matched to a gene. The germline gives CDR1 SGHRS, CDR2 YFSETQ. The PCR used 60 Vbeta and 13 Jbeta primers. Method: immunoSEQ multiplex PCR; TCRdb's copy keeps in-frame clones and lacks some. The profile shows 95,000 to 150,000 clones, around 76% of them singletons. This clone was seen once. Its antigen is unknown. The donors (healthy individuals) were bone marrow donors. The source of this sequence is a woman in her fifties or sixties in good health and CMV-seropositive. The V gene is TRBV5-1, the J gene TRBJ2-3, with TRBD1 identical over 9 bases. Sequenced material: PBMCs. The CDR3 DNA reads TGCGCCAGCAGCCACCGACAGGGGGAAGATACGCAGTATTTT. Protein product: CASSHRQGEDTQYF.